The T cell receptor (beta chain) under discussion was sequenced for a study of vaccination and CD4 T cells after COVID-19. Whole-study results and caveats: There were relatively few convalescent patients studied, and there were no early post-infection timepoints.

This clonotype was observed a handful of times. Its target is not known. This CDR3 has 13 residues. Germline V gives CDR1 MNHGY, CDR2 SVAAGI. Trimming cost V 0 bases and J 6 bases, with 9 bases left between them. The Oncomine TCR Beta short-read assay generated sequence data from the DNA of cultured CD4+ T cells. The genomic DNA was obtained from cultured CD4+ T cells by extraction with the QIAamp micro DNA kit. TCRdb passed the PCR reads through MiXCR, listing each CDR3 protein once. The top ten hold 35% to 45% of the sample, which has about 6,300 distinct CDR3 sequences, roughly 31% seen once. Regarding treatment: approximately nine-day PBMC culture with coronavirus spike peptide pools or control peptides (ViraFEST assay). Samples of CD4+ T cells were obtained from the unexposed donor before the COVID-19 pandemic (2011-2018). PBMCs, plated at roughly 2 million per well, were grown in the presence of about 9.5 IU/ml IL-2 and 8.5 to 10 ug/ml peptide pools. Cells permitting, SARS-CoV-2 S/N and four cold-coronavirus spikes were tested on unexposed-donor CD4+ T cells.

The rearrangement uses TRBV6-9 and TRBJ2-7; no definite D call. The sample was CD4+ T cells from blood, cultured in vitro. The clonotype originates from a human donor in good health. The CDR3 protein is CASSYSGTSEQYF. DNA of the CDR3: TGTGCCAGCAGTTATTCCGGAACTTCCGAGCAGTACTTC.